Below are 9 T cell receptor beta chains sequenced from a single sample in a study of blood T cells in healthy people across ages. The second PCR ran about 6 to 12 cycles with a sample-barcoded 5' primer and J-beta primers. Using its own MiXCR run on the 5' RACE reads, TCRdb lists one record per CDR3 protein. The table records 800,000 or so distinct CDR3 sequences, approximately 67% of them present only once. Material: blood. The receptors were gathered from a man aged 25-40 years in good health.

This clonotype was found a few times. The V gene is TRBV3-1, the J gene TRBJ2-5, with D hard to call. Germline V gives CDR1 LGHDT, CDR2 YNNKEL (reference sequence). There are 14 residues in the CDR3. V lost 1 base and J 5 bases, leaving 11 bases between the germline ends. The CDR3 loop is CASSQGLGSETQYF. CDR3 sequence (DNA): TGTGCCAGCAGCCAAGGGCTAGGCAGTGAGACCCAGTACTTC.

The chain couples TRBV20-1 to TRBJ2-1; 10 bases are a match to TRBD2. Germline V gene sequence: CDR1 DFQATT, CDR2 SNEGSKA (reference sequence). V trimming: 3 bases; J trimming: 6 bases; junction bases outside the gene matches: 8. The CDR3 spans 15 residues. The CDR3, as DNA: TGCAGTGCTAGGGCTCTAGCGGGGGCGTTCAATGAGCAGTTCTTC. This gives the protein CSARALAGAFNEQFF.

The V call is TRBV20-1, the J call TRBJ1-2; D not certain. The CDR3 contains 15 residues. Trimming removed 2 bases at V and 0 bases at J, with 13 bases between. CDR1 is DFQATT and CDR2 is SNEGSKA in the germline V gene (reference sequence). CDR3 loop: CSARSGVGANYGYTF. Written as DNA, the CDR3 is TGCAGTGCTAGAAGTGGGGTGGGAGCTAACTATGGCTACACCTTC.

The gene calls are TRBV7-2 and TRBJ2-5; 13 bases fit TRBD2. This CDR3 spans 20 amino acids. Trimming removed 7 bases from V and 0 bases from J; junction bases left unmatched: 17. Germline CDR1 reads SGHTA; CDR2 reads FQGNSA. CDR3 amino acids: CASIEAGTSGEELYQETQYF. The CDR3 DNA reads TGTGCCAGCATCGAAGCCGGGACTAGCGGGGAAGAATTGTACCAAGAGACCCAGTACTTC.

CDR3 residues: CASSQDRGMNTEAFF. CDR3 DNA: TGCGCCAGCAGCCAAGATCGGGGGATGAACACTGAAGCTTTCTTT. The chain recombines TRBV4-1 with TRBJ1-1; D is possibly TRBD1 (5 bases). The CDR3 consists of 15 residues. The V end lost 0 bases, the J end lost 0 bases, and 8 bases lay between the germline ends. Germline CDR1 MGHRA, CDR2 YSYEKL.

This clonotype came up a few times. This sequence joins TRBV6-5 and TRBJ2-7; D might be TRBD1 (6 bases). The CDR3 length is 15 residues. V gave up 5 bases and J gave up 0 bases, with 14 bases separating them. CDR1 and CDR2 (germline): MNHEY, SVGAGI. The CDR3 DNA sequence: TGTGCCAGCAGTCGCGACAGGACCAACTCCTACGAGCAGTACTTC. This gives the protein CASSRDRTNSYEQYF.

This clonotype was seen more than once but under ten times. The chain uses TRBV6-2 or TRBV6-3 and TRBJ1-5; D gene uncertain. V dropped 11 bases and J dropped 0 bases, with 14 bases sitting between them. Germline V gene lookup returns CDR1 MNHEY and CDR2 SVGEGT. This CDR3 spans 14 amino acids. The CDR3 DNA sequence: TGTGCCCCCGAGGCCGATTCTAGCAATCAGCCCCAGCATTTT. This gives the protein CAPEADSSNQPQHF.

This chain connects TRBV24-1 to TRBJ2-5, with TRBD2 matching 8 bases. The CDR3 consists of 14 residues. Trimming cost V 7 bases and J 2 bases; bases outside gene matches: 5. CDR1 KGHDR and CDR2 SFDVKD come from the germline V gene. CDR3 sequence: CATRAASGQETQYF. CDR3 bases: TGTGCCACCAGGGCTGCTAGCGGGCAAGAGACCCAGTACTTC.

The V and J genes are TRBV3-1 and TRBJ1-1; D not certain. V gave up 2 bases and J gave up 4 bases, with 5 bases separating them. The CDR3 consists of 12 residues. Germline V lookup: CDR1 LGHDT, CDR2 YNNKEL (reference sequence). CDR3 sequence reads: CASSQRGTEAFF. The CDR3 coding sequence is TGTGCCAGCAGCCAACGGGGCACTGAAGCTTTCTTT.